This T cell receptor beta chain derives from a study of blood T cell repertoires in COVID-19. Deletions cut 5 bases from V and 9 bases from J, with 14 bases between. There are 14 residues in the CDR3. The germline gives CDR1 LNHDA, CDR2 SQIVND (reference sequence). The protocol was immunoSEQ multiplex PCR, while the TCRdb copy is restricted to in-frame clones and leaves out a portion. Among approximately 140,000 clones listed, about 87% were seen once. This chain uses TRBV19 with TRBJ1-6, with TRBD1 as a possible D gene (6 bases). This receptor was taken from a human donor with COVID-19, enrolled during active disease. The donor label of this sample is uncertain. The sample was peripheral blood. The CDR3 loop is CASSEGDNGSPLHF. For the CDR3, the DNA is TGTGCCAGTAGTGAGGGGGACAACGGTTCACCCCTCCACTTT. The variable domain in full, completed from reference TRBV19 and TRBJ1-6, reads DGGITQSPKYLFRKEGQNVTLSCEQNLNHDAMYWYRQDPGQGLRLIYYSQIVNDFQKGDIAEGYSVSREKKESFPLTVTSAQKNPTAFYLCASSEGDNGSPLHFGNGTRLTVT.